These T cell receptor beta chains were read from a single sample in a study of OX40 agonist ivuxolimab in advanced cancers. TCRdb keeps only in-frame clones here, not all; method: immunoSEQ multiplex PCR. The table has about 54,000 clones, roughly four fifths seen once. The sample here was CD4+ or CD8+ T cells sorted from blood, taken in a trial of the OX40 agonist ivuxolimab. The receptors shown here come from an adult with an advanced solid tumor such as melanoma, head and neck, liver or kidney cancer. The CDR3 runs from the conserved cysteine through the conserved F or W. Each record gives: clone size, V gene, D gene, J gene, CDR3 protein, CDR3 DNA. A D gene is named only where the DNA matches it firmly. Only part of the rows carry a size: once, few, many, or a class if the clone is expanded.

clone size: once
V gene: TRBV4-3
D gene: .
J gene: TRBJ1-2
CDR3 protein: CASSRDRRVGAGYTF
CDR3 DNA: TGCGCCAGCAGCCGAGACAGGAGGGTTGGAGCTGGCTACACCTTC

clone size: .
V gene: TRBV10-3
D gene: .
J gene: TRBJ1-5
CDR3 protein: CAISEVRGPQPQHF
CDR3 DNA: TGTGCCATCAGTGAGGTGAGAGGCCCGCAGCCCCAGCATTTT

clone size: .
V gene: TRBV9
D gene: .
J gene: TRBJ2-7
CDR3 protein: CASSVSGGAEAYEQYF
CDR3 DNA: TGTGCCAGCAGCGTATCGGGGGGCGCGGAAGCCTACGAGCAGTACTTC

clone size: medium-sized
V gene: TRBV7-3
D gene: TRBD1
J gene: TRBJ1-5
CDR3 protein: CASSPGTDLNQPQHF
CDR3 DNA: TGTGCCAGCAGCCCCGGGACAGACCTCAATCAGCCCCAGCATTTT

clone size: .
V gene: TRBV2
D gene: .
J gene: TRBJ1-5
CDR3 protein: CASSVTLGNQPQHF
CDR3 DNA: TGTGCCAGCAGCGTGACCTTAGGGAATCAGCCCCAGCATTTT

clone size: once
V gene: TRBV4-1
D gene: .
J gene: TRBJ2-5
CDR3 protein: CASSSRETQYF
CDR3 DNA: TGCGCCAGCAGCTCCAGGGAGACCCAGTACTTC

clone size: .
V gene: TRBV5-1
D gene: .
J gene: TRBJ2-1
CDR3 protein: CASSPEGSSYNEQFF
CDR3 DNA: TGCGCCAGCAGCCCCGAGGGTTCCTCCTACAATGAGCAGTTCTTC

clone size: .
V gene: TRBV5-1
D gene: .
J gene: TRBJ2-7
CDR3 protein: CASSSGSYEQYF
CDR3 DNA: TGCGCCAGCAGCTCCGGCTCCTACGAGCAGTACTTC

clone size: .
V gene: TRBV2
D gene: TRBD2
J gene: TRBJ2-1
CDR3 protein: CAGRSGLAGINEQFF
CDR3 DNA: TGTGCCGGTAGATCGGGACTAGCGGGAATCAATGAGCAGTTCTTC

clone size: .
V gene: TRBV25-1
D gene: .
J gene: TRBJ2-5
CDR3 protein: CASTPGVRETQYF
CDR3 DNA: TGTGCCAGCACGCCGGGAGTGCGAGAGACCCAGTACTTC

clone size: .
V gene: TRBV7-9
D gene: .
J gene: TRBJ1-2
CDR3 protein: CASSLAPGGQYGYTF
CDR3 DNA: TGTGCCAGCAGCTTAGCGCCAGGAGGGCAATATGGCTACACCTTC

clone size: .
V gene: TRBV9
D gene: TRBD1
J gene: TRBJ1-4
CDR3 protein: CASSPGTGTGGEKLFF
CDR3 DNA: TGTGCCAGCAGCCCAGGGACCGGGACAGGGGGCGAAAAACTGTTTTTT

clone size: .
V gene: TRBV28
D gene: .
J gene: TRBJ2-1
CDR3 protein: CASSLSGSYNEQFF
CDR3 DNA: TGTGCCAGCAGTTTATCGGGGTCCTACAATGAGCAGTTCTTC

clone size: .
V gene: TRBV6-6
D gene: .
J gene: TRBJ2-7
CDR3 protein: CASSPRSSSYEQYF
CDR3 DNA: TGTGCCAGCAGTCCCCGGTCAAGTTCCTACGAGCAGTACTTC

clone size: .
V gene: TRBV29-1
D gene: .
J gene: TRBJ1-1
CDR3 protein: CSVEDTRTTEAFF
CDR3 DNA: TGCAGCGTTGAAGACACAAGGACCACTGAAGCTTTCTTT

clone size: .
V gene: TRBV19
D gene: .
J gene: TRBJ2-3
CDR3 protein: CASSIFRVGDTQYF
CDR3 DNA: TGTGCCAGTAGTATTTTCAGGGTTGGGGATACGCAGTATTTT